Listed below are T cell receptor beta chains from one sample, sequenced in a study of T cell repertoires in ileal Crohn's disease. Generated by immunoSEQ multiplex PCR, the TCRdb table keeps only in-frame clones and is missing some. This table holds roughly 13,000 clones, around three quarters found once. Sequences were obtained from ileal tissue. The receptors shown here come from an adult with Crohn's disease. CDR3s leave out the opening cysteine and the closing phenylalanine or tryptophan. The order of the fields is J gene, V gene, CDR3 protein.

TRBJ2-2,TRBV5-6,ASSLEGGELF
TRBJ2-3,TRBV7-6,ASSWQSVGPDTQY
TRBJ1-2,TRBV2,ASRDGQNYGYT
TRBJ2-6,TRBV4-2,ASSPFLGSGANVLT
TRBJ2-7,TRBV7-8,ASSMNRDTYEQY
TRBJ1-2,TRBV5-8,ASSPRRVPYYGYT
TRBJ1-1,TRBV25-1,ASSDPRGIAF
TRBJ1-3,TRBV27,ASRSTGNSGNTIY
TRBJ2-1,TRBV10-2,ASRRGARSSYNEQF
TRBJ2-1,TRBV10-3,AIREGRGTYNEQF
TRBJ2-2,TRBV10-2,ASRPGTVNTGELF
TRBJ2-2,TRBV5-1,ASSLGQGRHGELF
TRBJ2-2,TRBV5-1,ASSLLAGAGAGELF
TRBJ1-1,TRBV5-1,ASRTGQNTEAF
TRBJ2-1,TRBV9,ARSGLGSFKYNEQF
TRBJ2-3,TRBV29-1,SAELDRGSTDTQY
TRBJ2-1,TRBV19,ASSKTSGAGNEQF
TRBJ2-7,TRBV9,ASSAGKTSDEQY
TRBJ1-6,TRBV7-9,ASSSWDRGSPLH
TRBJ2-4,TRBV30,ACQDKNIQY
TRBJ1-6,TRBV6-1,ASLRSSYNSPLH
TRBJ1-2,TRBV11-2,ASSFSTGAGDGYT
TRBJ2-2,TRBV27,ASSLSGTENTGELF
TRBJ1-1,TRBV9,ASREGEGLNTEAF
TRBJ2-3,TRBV18,ASSPGLGTDTQY
TRBJ1-2,TRBV7-8,ASSSGQTRAMPGYT
TRBJ1-2,TRBV5-1,ASSLSSRGLYGYT
TRBJ2-1,TRBV30,AWQRLAGNNEQF
TRBJ2-5,TRBV10-3,AIADRGEETQY
TRBJ2-7,TRBV7-9,ASSFGTTNEQY
TRBJ2-7,TRBV6-6,ASSRGQGNYEQY
TRBJ1-1,TRBV27,ASSFGQNTEAF
TRBJ1-4,TRBV5-1,ASSVGQGGNEKLF
TRBJ1-1,TRBV5-6,ASSATGPVGEAF
TRBJ1-4,TRBV2,ASGLRPFEKLF
TRBJ1-1,TRBV27,ASRPPGRYTEAF
TRBJ1-3,TRBV6-6,ASKLDSSGNTIY
TRBJ2-7,TRBV7-3,ASSIRGGALYEQY
TRBJ2-3,TRBV7-2,AINTTGAALTDTQY
TRBJ2-2,TRBV28,ASSLGGLAAGELF
TRBJ2-1,TRBV11-3,ASSLMRGGNNEQF
TRBJ2-5,TRBV5-1,ASSRSGAFQETQY
TRBJ1-1,TRBV29-1,SVGHTGTEAF
TRBJ1-5,TRBV19,ASNDRYHQPQH
TRBJ1-2,TRBV28,ASSLLGTGAGGYT
TRBJ2-6,TRBV29-1,SVARGSGSGANVLT
TRBJ2-3,TRBV5-1,ASSYSSGLAGARTDTQY
TRBJ2-7,TRBV11-2,ASSDGTASYEQY
TRBJ1-1,TRBV7-9,ASSLMNTEAF
TRBJ2-7,TRBV27,ASSRGRGGSYEQY
TRBJ1-2,TRBV30,AWTKNLNYGYT
TRBJ1-6,TRBV6-5,ASSDLGGTGSPLH
TRBJ1-1,TRBV6-1,ASSREEGTEAF
TRBJ2-7,TRBV27,ASSPRAHGTAPLEQY
TRBJ1-1,TRBV4-1,ASSQPRQENTEAF
TRBJ2-6,TRBV27,ASRDVSGANVLT
TRBJ1-1,TRBV11-2,ASSKSLGTEAF